The clone carrying this T cell receptor (beta chain) has just one count. Antigen specificity is unknown. This sample was included in a study of cytomegalovirus exposure and HLA in healthy donors. General study findings and limits: Rarity held for most TCR sequences, but there were some public TCRs that occurred in many donors. A classifier reportedly called cytomegalovirus status with high sensitivity and specificity.

V was pared by 8 bases and J by 3 bases, with 6 bases of the junction left unmatched. The CDR3 runs to 14 residues. Germline V lookup: CDR1 KGHSH, CDR2 LQKENI. Repertoires were generated with immunoSEQ multiplex PCR, while TCRdb's copy carries only in-frame clones and drops some. The sample includes tens of thousands of clones, around 93% of them seen just once. The rearrangement uses TRBV18 and TRBJ1-2; TRBD1 matches at 10 bases. The clonotype was recovered from a young man in good health and CMV-seronegative. Sequenced: PBMCs. This CDR3 reads CASTETGGDYGYTF. The CDR3 DNA is TGTGCCAGCACCGAGACAGGGGGCGACTATGGCTACACCTTC.